This T cell receptor (beta chain) was recorded in a study of response to subunit inactivated influenza vaccine. Whole-study findings and limits: With each seasonal influenza vaccination, the authors suggested, few new T cells are recruited.

This clonotype was observed many times. Its target is not known. This CDR3 has 14 amino acids. CDR1 is LNHNV and CDR2 is YYDKDF in the germline V gene (reference sequence). Trimming pared 0 bases from V and 0 bases from J, leaving 6 bases between. Using its own MiXCR run on the RT-PCR reads, TCRdb lists one record per CDR3 protein. The data show hundreds of thousands of distinct CDR3 sequences, 12% to 15% seen once. The source of this sequence is a man aged 45-65 years who received an inactivated influenza vaccine. V usage is TRBV15 and J usage is TRBJ2-7; D ambiguous. This specimen was PBMCs from blood, taken 14 days before vaccination. CDR3 DNA: TGTGCCACCAGCAGAGATTGGGTCTCCTACGAGCAGTACTTC. Translation gives CATSRDWVSYEQYF.